This T cell receptor beta chain was captured in a study of blood T cell repertoires in COVID-19. Libraries were prepared by immunoSEQ multiplex PCR; TCRdb keeps only in-frame clonotypes and omits some of them. The data contain 470,000 or so clones, approximately 83% of them singletons. Trimming left V 4 bases short and J 4 bases short, with 12 bases between. Germline CDR1 and CDR2: GTSNPN and SVGIG (reference sequence). This CDR3 comprises 13 residues. The origin of this receptor is a human donor in a cohort sampled during active COVID-19. The V call is TRBV30, the J call TRBJ2-3, with D possibly matching TRBD2 (5 bases). The sample consisted of peripheral blood. The CDR3 nucleotides read TGTGCCTGGAACGGGAAGGGATCAGATACGCAGTATTTT. Its translation is CAWNGKGSDTQYF.